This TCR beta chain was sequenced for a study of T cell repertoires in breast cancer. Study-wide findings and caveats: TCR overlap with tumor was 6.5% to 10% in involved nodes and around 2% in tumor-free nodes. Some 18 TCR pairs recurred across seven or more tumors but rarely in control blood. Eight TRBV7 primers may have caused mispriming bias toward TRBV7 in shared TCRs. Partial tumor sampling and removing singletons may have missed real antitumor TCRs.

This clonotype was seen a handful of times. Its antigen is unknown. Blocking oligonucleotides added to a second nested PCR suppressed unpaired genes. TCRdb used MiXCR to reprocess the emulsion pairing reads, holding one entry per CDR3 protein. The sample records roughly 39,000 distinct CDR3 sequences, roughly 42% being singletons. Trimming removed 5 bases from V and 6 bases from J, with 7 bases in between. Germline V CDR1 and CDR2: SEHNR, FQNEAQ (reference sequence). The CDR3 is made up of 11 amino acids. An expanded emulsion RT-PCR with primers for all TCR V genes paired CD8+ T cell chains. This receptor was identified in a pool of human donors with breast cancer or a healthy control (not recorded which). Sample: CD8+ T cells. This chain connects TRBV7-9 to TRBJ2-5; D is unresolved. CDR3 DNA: TGTGCCAGCAGCCCCCGAAAGACCCAGTACTTC. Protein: CASSPRKTQYF. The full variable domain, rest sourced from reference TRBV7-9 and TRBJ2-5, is DTGVSQNPRHKITKRGQNVTFRCDPISEHNRLYWYRQTLGQGPEFLTYFQNEAQLEKSRLLSDRFSAERPKGSFSTLEIQRTEQGDSAMYLCASSPRKTQYFGPGTRLLVL.